This T cell receptor (beta chain) was documented in a study of cytomegalovirus exposure and HLA in healthy donors. The CDR3 covers 15 residues. J gave up 11 bases and V 0 bases, and 11 bases lay outside the gene matches. Per the germline V gene, CDR1 is SGHRS and CDR2 is YFSETQ. The PCR had 60 Vbeta and 13 Jbeta primers. The method was immunoSEQ multiplex PCR; TCRdb's version includes in-frame clones alone and lacks a portion of them. The table shows about 190,000 clones, with 80% occurring only once. Concerning this clone itself: Its antigen is currently unknown.

Study results and limitations: Reports indicated that the classifier achieved high specificity and sensitivity in diagnosing cytomegalovirus status. Apparent HLA restriction characterized most CMV-associated TCR beta chains in a later analysis. TCR beta sequences reportedly predicted most subjects' HLA-A and HLA-B alleles accurately.

The J gene is TRBJ2-5, the V gene TRBV5-1, with TRBD1 matching 9 bases. This clonotype was sampled from a woman between 40 and 50 years old in good health and CMV-seronegative. Source material: PBMCs. CDR3 DNA: TGCGCCAGCAGCTTGGGGGGGACAGGGATAGGAGAGCAGTACTTC. This gives the protein CASSLGGTGIGEQYF.